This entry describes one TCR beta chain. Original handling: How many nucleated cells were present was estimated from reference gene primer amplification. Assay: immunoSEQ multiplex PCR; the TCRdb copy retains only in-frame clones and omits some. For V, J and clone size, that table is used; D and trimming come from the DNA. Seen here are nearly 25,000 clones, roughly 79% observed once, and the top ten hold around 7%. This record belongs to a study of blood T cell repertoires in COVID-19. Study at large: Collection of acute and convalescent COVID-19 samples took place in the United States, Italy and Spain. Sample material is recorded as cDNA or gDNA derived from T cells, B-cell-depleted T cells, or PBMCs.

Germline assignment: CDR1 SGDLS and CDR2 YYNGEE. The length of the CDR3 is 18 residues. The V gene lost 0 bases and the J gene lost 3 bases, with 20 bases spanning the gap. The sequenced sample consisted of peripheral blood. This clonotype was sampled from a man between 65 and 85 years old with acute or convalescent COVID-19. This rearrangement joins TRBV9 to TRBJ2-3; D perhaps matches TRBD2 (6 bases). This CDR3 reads CASSVGVGDLWGTDTQYF. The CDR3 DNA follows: TGTGCCAGCAGCGTAGGAGTTGGGGACTTATGGGGGACAGATACGCAGTATTTT.